The present entry profiles one TCR beta chain with its context. This entry comes from a study of sequential checkpoint blockade in melanoma. In the study overall: TCRbeta immunosequencing was performed on DNA from 85 to 100 pretreatment melanoma tumor samples.

The sample's treatment: randomized to nivolumab then ipilimumab (arm A) or the reverse (arm B). The CDR3 covers 16 residues. Deletions cut 4 bases from V and 2 bases from J, with 15 bases between. The germline V gene encodes CDR1 MDHEN and CDR2 SYDVKM. Only in-frame clones appear in the TCRdb table, and some are missing; sequencing was by immunoSEQ multiplex PCR. Found here are more than 10,000 clones, over 20% of them singletons; the top ten hold approximately 5.8%. The source of this sequence is a human donor with melanoma. The rearrangement uses TRBV28 and TRBJ1-5; D perhaps matches TRBD1 (6 bases). The sample in question was tumor tissue (inferred from file names), obtained from a patient given nivolumab and ipilimumab in sequence. The DNA of the CDR3 is TGTGCCAGCAGTTCTGGAGAAGGGGGAGGCAATCAGCCCCAGCATTTT. Translating it yields CASSSGEGGGNQPQHF.